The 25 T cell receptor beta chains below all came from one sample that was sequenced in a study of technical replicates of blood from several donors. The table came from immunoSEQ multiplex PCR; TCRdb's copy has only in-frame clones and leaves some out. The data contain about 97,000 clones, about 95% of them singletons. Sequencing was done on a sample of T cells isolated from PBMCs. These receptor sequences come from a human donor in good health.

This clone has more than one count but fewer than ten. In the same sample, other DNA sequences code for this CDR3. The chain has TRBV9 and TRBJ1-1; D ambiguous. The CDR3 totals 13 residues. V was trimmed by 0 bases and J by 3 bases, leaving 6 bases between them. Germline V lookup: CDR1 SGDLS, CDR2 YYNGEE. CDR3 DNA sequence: TGTGCCAGCAGCGTAGGGGGAGACACTGAAGCTTTCTTT. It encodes CASSVGGDTEAFF.

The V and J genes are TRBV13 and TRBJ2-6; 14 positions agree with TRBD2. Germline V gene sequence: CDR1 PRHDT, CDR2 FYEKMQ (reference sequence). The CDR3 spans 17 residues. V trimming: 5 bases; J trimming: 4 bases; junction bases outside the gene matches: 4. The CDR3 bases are TGTGCCAGCAGCCCGACTAGCGGGAGGGACGGGGCCAACGTCCTGACTTTC. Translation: CASSPTSGRDGANVLTF.

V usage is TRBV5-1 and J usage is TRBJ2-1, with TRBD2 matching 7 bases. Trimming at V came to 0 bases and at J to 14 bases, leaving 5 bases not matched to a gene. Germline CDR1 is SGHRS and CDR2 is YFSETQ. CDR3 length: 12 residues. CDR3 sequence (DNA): TGCGCCAGCAGCTTGGAACTAGCGTTAAAGTTCTTC. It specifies CASSLELALKFF.

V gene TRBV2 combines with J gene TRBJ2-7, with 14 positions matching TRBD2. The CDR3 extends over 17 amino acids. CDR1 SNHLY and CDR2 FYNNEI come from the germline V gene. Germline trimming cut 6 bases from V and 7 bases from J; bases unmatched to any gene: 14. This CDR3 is CASSWGLAGVTAWEQYF. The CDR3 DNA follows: TGTGCCAGCAGCTGGGGACTAGCGGGAGTTACGGCTTGGGAGCAGTACTTC.

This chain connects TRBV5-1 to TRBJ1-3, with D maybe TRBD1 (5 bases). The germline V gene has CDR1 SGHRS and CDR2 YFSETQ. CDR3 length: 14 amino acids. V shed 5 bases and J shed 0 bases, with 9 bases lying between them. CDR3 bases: TGCGCCAGCAGTTCCGACAGCTCTGGAAACACCATATATTTT. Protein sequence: CASSSDSSGNTIYF. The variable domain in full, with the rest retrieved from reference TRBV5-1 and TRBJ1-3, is KAGVTQTPRYLIKTRGQQVTLSCSPISGHRSVSWYQQTPGQGLQFLFEYFSETQRNKGNFPGRFSGRQFSNSRSEMNVSTLELGDSALYLCASSSDSSGNTIYFGEGSWLTVV.

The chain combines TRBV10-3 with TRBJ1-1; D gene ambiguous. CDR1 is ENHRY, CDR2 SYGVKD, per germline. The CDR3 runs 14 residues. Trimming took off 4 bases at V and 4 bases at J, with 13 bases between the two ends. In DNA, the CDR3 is TGTGCCATCAGTGGCGAGGTTCCGGGCACTGAAGCTTTCTTT. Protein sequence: CAISGEVPGTEAFF.

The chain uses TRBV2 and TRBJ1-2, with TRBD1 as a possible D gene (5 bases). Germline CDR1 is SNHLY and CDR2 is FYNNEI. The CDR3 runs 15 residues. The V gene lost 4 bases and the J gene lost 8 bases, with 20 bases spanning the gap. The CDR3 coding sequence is TGTGCCAGCAGTGGGGAGGACACCCTCACTCGCGGCTACACCTTC. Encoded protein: CASSGEDTLTRGYTF.

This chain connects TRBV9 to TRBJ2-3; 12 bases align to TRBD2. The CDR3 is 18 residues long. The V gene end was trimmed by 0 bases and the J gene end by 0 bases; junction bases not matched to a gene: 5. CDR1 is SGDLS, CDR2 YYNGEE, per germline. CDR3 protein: CASSVAGLAGTSTDTQYF. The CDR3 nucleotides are TGTGCCAGCAGCGTAGCCGGACTAGCGGGGACCAGCACAGATACGCAGTATTTT.

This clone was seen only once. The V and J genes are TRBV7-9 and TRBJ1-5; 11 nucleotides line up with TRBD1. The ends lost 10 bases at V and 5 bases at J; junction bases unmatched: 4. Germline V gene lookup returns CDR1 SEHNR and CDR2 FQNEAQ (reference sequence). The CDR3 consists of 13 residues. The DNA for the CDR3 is TGTGCCACCGGACAGGGGGCACATCAGCCCCAGCATTTT. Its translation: CATGQGAHQPQHF.

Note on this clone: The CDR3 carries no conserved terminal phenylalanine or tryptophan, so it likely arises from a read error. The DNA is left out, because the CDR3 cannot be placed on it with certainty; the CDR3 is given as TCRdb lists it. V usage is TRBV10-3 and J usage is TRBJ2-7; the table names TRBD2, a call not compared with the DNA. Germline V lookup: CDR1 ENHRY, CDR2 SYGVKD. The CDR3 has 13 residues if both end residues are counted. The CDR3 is CAISESGASAPRT.

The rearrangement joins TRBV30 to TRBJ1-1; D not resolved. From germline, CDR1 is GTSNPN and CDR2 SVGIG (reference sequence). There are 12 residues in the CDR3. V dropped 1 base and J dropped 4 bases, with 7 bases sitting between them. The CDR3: CAWSGLGTEAFF. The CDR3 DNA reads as TGTGCCTGGAGTGGACTCGGCACTGAAGCTTTCTTT.

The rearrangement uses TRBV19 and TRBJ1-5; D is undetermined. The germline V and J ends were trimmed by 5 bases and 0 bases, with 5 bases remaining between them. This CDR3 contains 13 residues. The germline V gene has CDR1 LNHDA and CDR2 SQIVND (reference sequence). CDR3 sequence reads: CASSQVSNQPQHF. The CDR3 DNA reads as TGTGCCAGTAGTCAGGTTAGCAATCAGCCCCAGCATTTT.

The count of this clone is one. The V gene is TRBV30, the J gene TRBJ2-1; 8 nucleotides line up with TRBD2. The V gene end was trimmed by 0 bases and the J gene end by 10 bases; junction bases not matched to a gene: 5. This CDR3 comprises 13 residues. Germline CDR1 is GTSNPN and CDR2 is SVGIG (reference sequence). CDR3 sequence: CAWSVTSGQEQFF. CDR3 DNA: TGTGCCTGGAGTGTTACTAGCGGCCAAGAGCAGTTCTTC.

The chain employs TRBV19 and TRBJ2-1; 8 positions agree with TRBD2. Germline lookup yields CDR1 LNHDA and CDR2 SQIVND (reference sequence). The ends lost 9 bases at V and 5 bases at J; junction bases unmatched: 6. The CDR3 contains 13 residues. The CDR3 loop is CASRREAHNEQFF. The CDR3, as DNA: TGTGCCAGCCGGCGGGAGGCCCACAATGAGCAGTTCTTC. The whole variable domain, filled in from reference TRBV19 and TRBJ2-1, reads DGGITQSPKYLFRKEGQNVTLSCEQNLNHDAMYWYRQDPGQGLRLIYYSQIVNDFQKGDIAEGYSVSREKKESFPLTVTSAQKNPTAFYLCASRREAHNEQFFGPGTRLTVL.

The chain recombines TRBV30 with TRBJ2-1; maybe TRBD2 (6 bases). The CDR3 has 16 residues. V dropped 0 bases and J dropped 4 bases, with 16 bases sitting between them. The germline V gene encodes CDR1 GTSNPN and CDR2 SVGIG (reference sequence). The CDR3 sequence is CAWSVSSGVRYNEQFF. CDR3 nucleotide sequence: TGTGCCTGGAGTGTATCGTCGGGGGTCCGGTACAATGAGCAGTTCTTC.

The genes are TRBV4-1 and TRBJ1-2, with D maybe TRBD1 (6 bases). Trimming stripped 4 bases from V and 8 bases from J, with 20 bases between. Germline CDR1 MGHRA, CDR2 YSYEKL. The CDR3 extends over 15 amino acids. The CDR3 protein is CASSRPDSSWWGYTF. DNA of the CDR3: TGCGCCAGCAGCCGACCGGACAGCTCTTGGTGGGGCTACACCTTC.

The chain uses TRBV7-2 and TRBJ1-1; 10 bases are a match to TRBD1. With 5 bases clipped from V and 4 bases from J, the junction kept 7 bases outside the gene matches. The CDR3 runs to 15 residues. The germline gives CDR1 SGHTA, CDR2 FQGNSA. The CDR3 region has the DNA TGTGCCAGCAGCAAACGACAGGGGGCGGGCACTGAAGCTTTCTTT. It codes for CASSKRQGAGTEAFF.

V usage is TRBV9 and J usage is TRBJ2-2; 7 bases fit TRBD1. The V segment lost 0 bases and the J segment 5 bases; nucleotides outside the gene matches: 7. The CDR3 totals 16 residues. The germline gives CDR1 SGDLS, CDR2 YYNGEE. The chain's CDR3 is CASSVAGTASTGELFF. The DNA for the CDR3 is TGTGCCAGCAGCGTAGCAGGGACAGCCTCTACCGGGGAGCTGTTTTTT.

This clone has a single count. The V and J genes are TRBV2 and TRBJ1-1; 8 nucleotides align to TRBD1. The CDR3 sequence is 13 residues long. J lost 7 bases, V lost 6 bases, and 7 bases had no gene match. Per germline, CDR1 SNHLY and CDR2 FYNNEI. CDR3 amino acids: CASSRQGRVEAFF. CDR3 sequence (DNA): TGTGCCAGCAGCAGACAGGGGAGAGTTGAAGCTTTCTTT.

The CDR3 DNA sequence: TGTGCCAGCAGCTTTGGACAGGGCTCCGAAAAACTGTTTTTT. It translates to CASSFGQGSEKLFF. V gene TRBV5-6 combines with J gene TRBJ1-4, with TRBD1 matching 8 bases. Trimming cost V 2 bases and J 8 bases; bases outside gene matches: 5. This CDR3 region has 14 residues. CDR1 and CDR2 (germline): SGHDT, YYEEEE.

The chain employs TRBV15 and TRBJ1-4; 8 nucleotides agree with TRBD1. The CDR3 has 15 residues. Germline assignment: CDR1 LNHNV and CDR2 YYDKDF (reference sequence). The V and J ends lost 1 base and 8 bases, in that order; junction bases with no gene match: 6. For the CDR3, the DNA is TGTGCCACCAGCAGAGTTAGAGGACAGGGCGAAAAACTGTTTTTT. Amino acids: CATSRVRGQGEKLFF.

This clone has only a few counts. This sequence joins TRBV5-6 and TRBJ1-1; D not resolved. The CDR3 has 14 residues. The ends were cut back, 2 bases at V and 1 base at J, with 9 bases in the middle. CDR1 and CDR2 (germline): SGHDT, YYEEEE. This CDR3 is CASSFFSGNTEAFF. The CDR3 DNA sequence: TGTGCCAGCAGCTTCTTCTCGGGGAACACTGAAGCTTTCTTT.

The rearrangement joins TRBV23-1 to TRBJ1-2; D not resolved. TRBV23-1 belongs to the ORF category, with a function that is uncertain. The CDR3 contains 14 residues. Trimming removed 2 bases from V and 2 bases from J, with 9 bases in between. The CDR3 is CASSQKYRNYGYTF. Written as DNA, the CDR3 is TGCGCCAGCAGTCAAAAATACAGAAACTATGGCTACACCTTC.

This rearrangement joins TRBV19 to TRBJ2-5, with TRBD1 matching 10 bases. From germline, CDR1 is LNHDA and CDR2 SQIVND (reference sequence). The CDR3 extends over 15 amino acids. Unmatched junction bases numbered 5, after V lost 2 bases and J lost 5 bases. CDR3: CASSIRQGAWETQYF. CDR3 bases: TGTGCCAGTAGTATAAGACAGGGGGCATGGGAGACCCAGTACTTC.

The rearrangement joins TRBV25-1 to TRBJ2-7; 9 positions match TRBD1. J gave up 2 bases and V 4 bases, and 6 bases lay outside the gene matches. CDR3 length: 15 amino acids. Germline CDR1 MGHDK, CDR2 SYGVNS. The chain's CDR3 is CASSVVGQGPYEQYF. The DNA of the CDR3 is TGTGCCAGCAGTGTTGTAGGACAGGGGCCCTACGAGCAGTACTTC.